This T cell receptor (beta chain) came from a study of T cells in Graves' hyperthyroidism and ophthalmopathy. Per germline, CDR1 SGHRS and CDR2 YFSETQ. V gave up 2 bases and J gave up 0 bases, with 11 bases separating them. The CDR3 runs 15 residues. The source material, RNA transcripts, was used to amplify TCR beta CDR3 regions. The HTBI primer set served for first-round RT-PCR of the TCR CDR3. TCRdb used MiXCR to reprocess the multiplex PCR reads, holding one entry per CDR3 protein. The top ten clones hold roughly a fifth of a sample with more than 350,000 distinct CDR3 sequences, approximately 14% of them seen once. This clonotype appeared many times.

The V and J genes are TRBV5-1 and TRBJ1-1; no firm D call. The TCR comes from a woman aged 60-75 years with Graves' ophthalmopathy. The sequenced sample was blood. CDR3 sequence (DNA): TGCGCCAGCAGCTTCGGAGGAGGATTGAACACTGAAGCTTTCTTT. It yields the protein CASSFGGGLNTEAFF.